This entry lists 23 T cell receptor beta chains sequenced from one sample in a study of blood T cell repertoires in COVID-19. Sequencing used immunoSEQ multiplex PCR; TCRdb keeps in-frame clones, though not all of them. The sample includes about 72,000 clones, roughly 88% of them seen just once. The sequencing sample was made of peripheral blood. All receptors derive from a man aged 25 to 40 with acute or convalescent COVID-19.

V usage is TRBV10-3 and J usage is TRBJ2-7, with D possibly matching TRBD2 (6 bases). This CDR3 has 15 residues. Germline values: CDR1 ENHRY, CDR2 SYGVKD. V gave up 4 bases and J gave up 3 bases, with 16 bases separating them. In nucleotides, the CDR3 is TGTGCCATCAGTGCGGCGGGGAGCGAGATCTACGAGCAGTACTTC. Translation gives CAISAAGSEIYEQYF.

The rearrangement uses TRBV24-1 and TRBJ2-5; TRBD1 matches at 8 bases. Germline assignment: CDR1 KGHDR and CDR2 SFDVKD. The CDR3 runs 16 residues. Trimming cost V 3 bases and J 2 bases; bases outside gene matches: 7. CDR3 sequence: CATSDVTGAVQETQYF. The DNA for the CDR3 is TGTGCCACCAGTGATGTGACAGGGGCAGTGCAAGAGACCCAGTACTTC.

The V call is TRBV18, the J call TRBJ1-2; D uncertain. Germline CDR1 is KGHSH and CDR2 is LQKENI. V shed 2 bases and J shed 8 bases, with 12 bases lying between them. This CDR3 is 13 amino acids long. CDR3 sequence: CASSPSDTRGYTF. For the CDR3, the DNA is TGTGCCAGCTCACCATCTGACACGCGAGGCTACACCTTC.

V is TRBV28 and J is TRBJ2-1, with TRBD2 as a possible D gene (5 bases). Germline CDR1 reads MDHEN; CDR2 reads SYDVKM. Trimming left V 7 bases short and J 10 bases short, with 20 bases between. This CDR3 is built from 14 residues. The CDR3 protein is CASIPRGSHREQFF. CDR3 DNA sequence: TGTGCCAGCATCCCCCGTGGGAGTCATCGGGAGCAGTTCTTC. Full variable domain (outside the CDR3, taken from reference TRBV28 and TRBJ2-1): DVKVTQSSRYLVKRTGEKVFLECVQDMDHENMFWYRQDPGLGLRLIYFSYDVKMKEKGDIPEGYSVSREKKERFSLILESASTNQTSMYLCASIPRGSHREQFFGPGTRLTVL.

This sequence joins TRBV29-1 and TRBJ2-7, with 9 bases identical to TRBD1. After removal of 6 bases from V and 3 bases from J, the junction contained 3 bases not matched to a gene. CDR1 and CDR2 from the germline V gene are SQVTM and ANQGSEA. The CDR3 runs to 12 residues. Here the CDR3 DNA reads TGCAGCGTGCGACAGGGGGACTACGAGCAGTACTTC. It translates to CSVRQGDYEQYF.

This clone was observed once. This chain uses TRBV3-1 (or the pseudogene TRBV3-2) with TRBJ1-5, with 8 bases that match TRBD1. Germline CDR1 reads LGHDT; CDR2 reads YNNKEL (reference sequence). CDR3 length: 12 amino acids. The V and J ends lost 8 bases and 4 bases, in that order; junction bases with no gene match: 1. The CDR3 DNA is TGTGCCAGCCGACAGGGGAATCAGCCCCAGCATTTT. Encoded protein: CASRQGNQPQHF.

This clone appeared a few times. The CDR3 sequence: CASSPQGALNIQYF. CDR3 nucleotide sequence: TGTGCCAGCAGTCCACAGGGGGCTCTCAACATTCAGTACTTC. The chain has TRBV7-9 and TRBJ2-4, with TRBD1 identical over 9 bases. V was clipped by 6 bases and J by 7 bases; unmatched bases: 7. CDR3 length: 14 amino acids. CDR1 and CDR2 (germline): SEHNR, FQNEAQ (reference sequence).

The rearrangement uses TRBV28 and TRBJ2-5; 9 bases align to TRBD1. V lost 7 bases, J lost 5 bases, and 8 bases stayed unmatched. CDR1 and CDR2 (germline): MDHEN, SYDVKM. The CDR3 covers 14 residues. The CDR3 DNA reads TGTGCCAGCATCCGCCAGGACAGGGGTGAGACCCAGTACTTC. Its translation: CASIRQDRGETQYF. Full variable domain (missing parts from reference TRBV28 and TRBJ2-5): DVKVTQSSRYLVKRTGEKVFLECVQDMDHENMFWYRQDPGLGLRLIYFSYDVKMKEKGDIPEGYSVSREKKERFSLILESASTNQTSMYLCASIRQDRGETQYFGPGTRLLVL.

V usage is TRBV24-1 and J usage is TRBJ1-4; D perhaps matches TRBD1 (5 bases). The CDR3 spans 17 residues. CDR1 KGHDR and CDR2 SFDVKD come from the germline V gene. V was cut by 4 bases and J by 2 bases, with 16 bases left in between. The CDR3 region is CATSDSLGVSTNEKLFF. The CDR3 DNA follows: TGTGCCACCAGTGACTCCTTAGGGGTCTCGACTAATGAAAAACTGTTTTTT.

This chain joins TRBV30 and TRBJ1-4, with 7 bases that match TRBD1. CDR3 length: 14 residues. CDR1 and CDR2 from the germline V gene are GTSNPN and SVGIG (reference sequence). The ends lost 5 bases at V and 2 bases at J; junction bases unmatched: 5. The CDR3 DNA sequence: TGTGCCTGGCGGACACAGGGGACTAATGAAAAACTGTTTTTT. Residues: CAWRTQGTNEKLFF.

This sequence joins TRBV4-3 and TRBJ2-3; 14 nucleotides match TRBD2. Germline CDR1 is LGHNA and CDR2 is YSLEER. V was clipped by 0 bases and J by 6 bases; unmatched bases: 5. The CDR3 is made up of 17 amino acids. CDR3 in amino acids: CASSQDFRTSGRDTQYF. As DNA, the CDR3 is TGCGCCAGCAGCCAAGATTTTAGGACTAGCGGGAGGGATACGCAGTATTTT.

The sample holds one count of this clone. DNA of the CDR3: TGTGCCAGCAGTTTATCGGCAGGCGGGGGCCCGATCCCTTTTTATGGCTACACCTTC. Protein sequence: CASSLSAGGGPIPFYGYTF. The chain employs TRBV27 and TRBJ1-2, with D maybe TRBD1 (6 bases). Germline-derived CDR1 and CDR2 are MNHEY and SMNVEV (reference sequence). V lost 0 bases, J lost 5 bases, and 25 bases lay in between. The CDR3 consists of 19 residues.

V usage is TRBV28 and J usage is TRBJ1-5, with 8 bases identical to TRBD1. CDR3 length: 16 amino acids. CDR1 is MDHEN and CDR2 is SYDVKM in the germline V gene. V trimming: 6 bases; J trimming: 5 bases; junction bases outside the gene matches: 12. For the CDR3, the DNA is TGTGCCAGCAGCCGCTCACGGACAGGGCTTTATCAGCCCCAGCATTTT. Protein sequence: CASSRSRTGLYQPQHF. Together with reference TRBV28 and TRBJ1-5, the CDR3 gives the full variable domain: DVKVTQSSRYLVKRTGEKVFLECVQDMDHENMFWYRQDPGLGLRLIYFSYDVKMKEKGDIPEGYSVSREKKERFSLILESASTNQTSMYLCASSRSRTGLYQPQHFGDGTRLSIL.

The DNA for the CDR3 is TGTGCCACCAGTAAACAGACCAATCAGCCCCAGCATTTT. This sequence encodes CATSKQTNQPQHF. The chain uses TRBV24-1 and TRBJ1-5; D uncertain. V was pared by 6 bases and J by 3 bases, with 8 bases between. CDR1 and CDR2 from the germline V gene are KGHDR and SFDVKD. The CDR3 runs to 13 residues.

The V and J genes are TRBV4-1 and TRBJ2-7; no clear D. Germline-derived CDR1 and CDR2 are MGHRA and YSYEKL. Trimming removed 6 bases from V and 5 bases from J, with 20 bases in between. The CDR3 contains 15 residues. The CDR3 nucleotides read TGCGCCAGCAGAGTAACGGCGGCCACCAGAAACGAGCAGTACTTC. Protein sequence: CASRVTAATRNEQYF.

Written as DNA, the CDR3 is TGTGCCAGCGGCGAAAGGGGGAACTATGGCTACACCTTC. Translating it yields CASGERGNYGYTF. This chain connects TRBV13 to TRBJ1-2; tentatively, D is TRBD1 (6 bases). CDR3 length: 13 residues. The V gene's germline CDR1 is PRHDT and CDR2 FYEKMQ (reference sequence). The V and J ends lost 8 bases and 2 bases respectively, with 12 bases between them. The whole variable domain, filled in from reference TRBV13 and TRBJ1-2, reads AAGVIQSPRHLIKEKRETATLKCYPIPRHDTVYWYQQGPGQDPQFLISFYEKMQSDKGSIPDRFSAQQFSDYHSELNMSSLELGDSALYFCASGERGNYGYTFGSGTRLTVV.

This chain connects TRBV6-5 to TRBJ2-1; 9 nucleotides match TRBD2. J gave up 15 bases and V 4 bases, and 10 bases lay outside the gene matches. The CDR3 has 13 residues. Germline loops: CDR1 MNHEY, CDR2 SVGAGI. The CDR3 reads CASSFTLAGGRFF. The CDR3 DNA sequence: TGTGCCAGCAGTTTTACGTTGGCGGGAGGGCGGTTCTTC.

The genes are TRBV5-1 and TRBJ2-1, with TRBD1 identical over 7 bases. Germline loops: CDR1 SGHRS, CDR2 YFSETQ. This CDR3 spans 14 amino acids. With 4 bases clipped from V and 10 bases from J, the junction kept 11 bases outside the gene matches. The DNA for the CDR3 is TGCGCCAGCAGCCCAGAGACAGGGTTGGAGGAGCAGTTCTTC. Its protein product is CASSPETGLEEQFF.

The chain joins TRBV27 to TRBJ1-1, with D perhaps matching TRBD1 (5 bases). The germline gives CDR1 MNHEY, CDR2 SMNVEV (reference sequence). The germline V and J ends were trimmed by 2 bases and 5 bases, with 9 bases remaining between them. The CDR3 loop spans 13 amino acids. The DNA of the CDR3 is TGTGCCAGCAGTTTAGGCCGACAGACTGAAGCTTTCTTT. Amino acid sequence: CASSLGRQTEAFF.

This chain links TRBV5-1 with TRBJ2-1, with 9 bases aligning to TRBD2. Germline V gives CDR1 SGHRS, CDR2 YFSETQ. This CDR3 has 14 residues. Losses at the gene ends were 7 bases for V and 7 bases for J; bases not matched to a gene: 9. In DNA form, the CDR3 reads TGCGCCAGCGTCAAGCTAGCGGGAACGAATGAGCAGTTCTTC. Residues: CASVKLAGTNEQFF.

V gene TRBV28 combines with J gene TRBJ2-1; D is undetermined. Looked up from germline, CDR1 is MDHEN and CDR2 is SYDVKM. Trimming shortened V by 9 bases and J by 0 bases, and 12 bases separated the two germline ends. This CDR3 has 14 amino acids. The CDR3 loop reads CASSIGDSYNEQFF. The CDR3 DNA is TGTGCCAGTAGTATTGGAGACTCCTACAATGAGCAGTTCTTC.

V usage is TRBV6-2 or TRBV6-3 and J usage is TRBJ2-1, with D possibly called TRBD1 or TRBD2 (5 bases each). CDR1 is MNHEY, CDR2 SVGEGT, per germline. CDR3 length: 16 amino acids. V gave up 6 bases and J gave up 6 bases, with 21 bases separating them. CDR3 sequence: CASSPGQVLFVNEQFF. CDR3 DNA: TGTGCCAGCAGCCCGGGGCAGGTGTTATTCGTCAATGAGCAGTTCTTC.

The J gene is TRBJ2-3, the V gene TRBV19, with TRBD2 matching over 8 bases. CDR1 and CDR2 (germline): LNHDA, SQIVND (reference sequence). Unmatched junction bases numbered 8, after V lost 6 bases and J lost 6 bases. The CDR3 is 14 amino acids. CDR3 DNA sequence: TGTGCCAGTAGGAAGACGGGAGGGGCGGATACGCAGTATTTT. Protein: CASRKTGGADTQYF.